This TCR beta chain was identified in a study of beta chain features in type 1 diabetes. Study-wide results and limits: Moderate yet significant TCRB CDR3 shortening was seen in Type 1 diabetes patients in all four CD4+ subsets.

A note on this clone: Its antigen is currently unknown.

cDNA synthesis used the whole RNA isolate, giving expressed TCRB sequences. Here immunoSEQ multiplex PCR was the method, and the copy in TCRdb shows in-frame clones only, minus some. The sample has fewer than 450,000 clones, roughly 13% seen once. In germline, CDR1 is SGHTA, CDR2 FQGNSA. Losses at the gene ends were 3 bases for V and 7 bases for J; bases not matched to a gene: 1. The CDR3 runs to 14 residues. The rearrangement links TRBV7-2 to TRBJ2-3; 13 nucleotides align to TRBD2. This clonotype was obtained from a woman aged 18-30 years with type 1 diabetes. The specimen sequenced was naive CD4+ T cells from blood. For the CDR3, the DNA is TGTGCCAGCAGCTTGGGACTAGCGGGAAATACGCAGTATTTT. Its translation: CASSLGLAGNTQYF. Filled out from reference TRBV7-2 and TRBJ2-3, the complete variable domain reads GAGVSQSPSNKVTEKGKDVELRCDPISGHTALYWYRQSLGQGLEFLIYFQGNSAPDKSGLPSDRFSAERTGGSVSTLTIQRTQQEDSAVYLCASSLGLAGNTQYFGPGTRLTVL.